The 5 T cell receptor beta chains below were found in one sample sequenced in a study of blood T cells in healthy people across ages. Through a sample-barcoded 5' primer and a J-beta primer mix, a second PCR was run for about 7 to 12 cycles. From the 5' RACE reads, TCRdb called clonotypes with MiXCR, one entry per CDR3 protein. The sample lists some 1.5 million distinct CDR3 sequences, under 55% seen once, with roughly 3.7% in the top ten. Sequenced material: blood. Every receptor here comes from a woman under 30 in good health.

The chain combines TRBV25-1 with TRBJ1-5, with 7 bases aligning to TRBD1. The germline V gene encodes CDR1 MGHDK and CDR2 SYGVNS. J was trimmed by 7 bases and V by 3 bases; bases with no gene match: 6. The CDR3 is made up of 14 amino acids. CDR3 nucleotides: TGTGCCAGCAGTGATCAGGGGGAGGGCCAGCCCCAGCATTTT. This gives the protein CASSDQGEGQPQHF.

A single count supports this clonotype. The DNA of the CDR3 is TGCGCCAGCAGAGTGGCGGTAGAAAAAAACATTCAGTACTTC. Translating gives CASRVAVEKNIQYF. The V gene is TRBV5-1, the J gene TRBJ2-4; D gene uncertain. With 5 bases removed from V and 4 bases from J, the gap between germline ends came to 13 bases. In germline, CDR1 is SGHRS, CDR2 YFSETQ. This CDR3 has 14 residues.

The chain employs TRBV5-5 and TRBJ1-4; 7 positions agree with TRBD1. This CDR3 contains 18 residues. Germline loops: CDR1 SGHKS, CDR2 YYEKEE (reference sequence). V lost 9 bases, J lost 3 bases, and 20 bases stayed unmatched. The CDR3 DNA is TGTGCCACCACCGAAACCGGGACAGTCGTTCCCGCTAATGAAAAACTGTTTTTT. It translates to CATTETGTVVPANEKLFF.

For the CDR3, the DNA is TGCGCCAGCAGCTTGGGGGCCCACCATACCTACGAGCAGTACTTC. This translates into CASSLGAHHTYEQYF. The chain recombines TRBV5-1 with TRBJ2-4; no definite D call. The J call may be mistaken, given a closer DNA end match to TRBJ2-7. Looked up from germline, CDR1 is SGHRS and CDR2 is YFSETQ. The CDR3 runs 15 residues.

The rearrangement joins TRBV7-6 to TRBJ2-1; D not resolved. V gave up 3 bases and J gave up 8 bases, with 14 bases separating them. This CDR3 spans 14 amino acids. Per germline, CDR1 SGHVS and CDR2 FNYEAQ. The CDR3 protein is CASSFGQSNHEQFF. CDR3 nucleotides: TGTGCCAGCAGCTTCGGGCAGTCTAATCATGAGCAGTTCTTC.